This T cell receptor (beta chain) is drawn from a study of T cells in Graves' hyperthyroidism and ophthalmopathy. For the study at large: The blood sample was taken at first diagnosis, before treatment began.

Germline V lookup: CDR1 MNHEY, CDR2 SVGEGT. CDR3 length: 15 residues. V was shortened by 7 bases and J by 1 base, with 17 bases between the two germline ends. RNA transcripts yielded amplified TCR beta CDR3 regions. A first-round RT-PCR of the TCR CDR3 used the HTBI primer set. MiXCR, applied by TCRdb to the multiplex PCR reads, yields one record per CDR3 protein. Of 500,000 to 600,000 distinct CDR3 sequences listed, around 20% are singletons. Findings and caveats of the study: Most thyroid clonotypes expanded above 0.001 appeared in blood too.

Concerning this clonotype: Antigen: not known.

Sequenced sample: blood. The TCR originated in a man aged 35 to 55 with Graves' ophthalmopathy. This chain links TRBV6-2 or TRBV6-3 with TRBJ2-7, with D possibly called TRBD1 or TRBD2 (6 bases each). The CDR3: CASTVGGMGSYEQYF. The CDR3, as DNA: TGTGCCAGCACAGTAGGGGGGATGGGATCCTACGAGCAGTACTTC.